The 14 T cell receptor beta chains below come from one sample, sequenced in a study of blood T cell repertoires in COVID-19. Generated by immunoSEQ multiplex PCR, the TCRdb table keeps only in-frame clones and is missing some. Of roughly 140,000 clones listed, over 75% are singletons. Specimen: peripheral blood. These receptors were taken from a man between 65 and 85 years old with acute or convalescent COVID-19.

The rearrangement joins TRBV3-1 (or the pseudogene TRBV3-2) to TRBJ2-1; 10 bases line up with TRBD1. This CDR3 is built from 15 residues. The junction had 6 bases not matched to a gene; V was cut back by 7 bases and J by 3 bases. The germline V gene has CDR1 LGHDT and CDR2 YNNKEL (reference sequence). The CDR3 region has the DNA TGTGCCAGCACCACAGGGACAGGGGTCTACAATGAGCAGTTCTTC. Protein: CASTTGTGVYNEQFF.

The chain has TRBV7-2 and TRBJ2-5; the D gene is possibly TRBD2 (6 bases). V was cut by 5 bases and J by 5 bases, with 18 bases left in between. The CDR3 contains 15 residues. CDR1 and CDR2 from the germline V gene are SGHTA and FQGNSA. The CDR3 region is CASSPTGTEGETQYF. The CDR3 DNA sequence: TGTGCCAGCAGCCCCACAGGCACGGAGGGGGAGACCCAGTACTTC.

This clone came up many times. The CDR3 DNA is TGTGCCAGCAAAACAGGGGTGGGCGAGACCCAGTACTTC. Translating gives CASKTGVGETQYF. V gene TRBV6-5 combines with J gene TRBJ2-5, with 7 bases lining up with TRBD1. The length of the CDR3 is 13 residues. Per the germline V gene, CDR1 is MNHEY and CDR2 is SVGAGI. J lost 5 bases, V lost 7 bases, and 7 bases had no gene match.

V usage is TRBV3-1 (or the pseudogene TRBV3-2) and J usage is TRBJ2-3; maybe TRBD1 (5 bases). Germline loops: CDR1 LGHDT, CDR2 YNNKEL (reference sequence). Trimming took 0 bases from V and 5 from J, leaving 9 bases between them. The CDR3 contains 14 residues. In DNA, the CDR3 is TGTGCCAGCAGCCAAGAATGGGGCATAGATACGCAGTATTTT. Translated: CASSQEWGIDTQYF.

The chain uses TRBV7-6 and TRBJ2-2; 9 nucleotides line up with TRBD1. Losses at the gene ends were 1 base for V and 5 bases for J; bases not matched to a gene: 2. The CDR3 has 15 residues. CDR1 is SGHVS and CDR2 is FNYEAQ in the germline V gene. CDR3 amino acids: CASSLGQGETGELFF. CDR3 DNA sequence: TGTGCCAGCAGCTTAGGACAGGGGGAGACCGGGGAGCTGTTTTTT.

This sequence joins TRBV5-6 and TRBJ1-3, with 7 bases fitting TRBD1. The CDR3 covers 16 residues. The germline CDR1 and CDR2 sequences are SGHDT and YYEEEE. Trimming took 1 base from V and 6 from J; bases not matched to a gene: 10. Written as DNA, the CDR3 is TGTGCCAGCAGCTTGTTTCCCGGGACAGCTCAAAACACCATATATTTT. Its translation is CASSLFPGTAQNTIYF.

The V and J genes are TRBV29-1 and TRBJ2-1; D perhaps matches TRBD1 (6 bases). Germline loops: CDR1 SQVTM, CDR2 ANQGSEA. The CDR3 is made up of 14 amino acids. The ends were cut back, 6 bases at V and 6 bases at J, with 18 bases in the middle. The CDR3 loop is CSVTRDIPTNEQFF. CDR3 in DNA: TGCAGCGTGACCCGGGACATCCCGACCAATGAGCAGTTCTTC.

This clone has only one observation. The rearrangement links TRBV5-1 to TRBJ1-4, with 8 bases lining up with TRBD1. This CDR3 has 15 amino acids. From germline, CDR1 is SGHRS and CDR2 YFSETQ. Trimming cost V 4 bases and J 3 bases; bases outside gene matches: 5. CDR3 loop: CASSPYRGANEKLFF. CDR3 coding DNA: TGCGCCAGCAGCCCCTACAGGGGGGCTAATGAAAAACTGTTTTTT.

The CDR3 spells CASSVMGTGQETQYF. The CDR3 DNA sequence: TGTGCCAGCAGTGTCATGGGTACGGGCCAAGAGACCCAGTACTTC. This chain links TRBV2 with TRBJ2-5; D gene ambiguous. Trimming took 4 bases from V and 1 from J, leaving 13 bases between them. Germline-derived CDR1 and CDR2 are SNHLY and FYNNEI. The CDR3 consists of 15 residues.

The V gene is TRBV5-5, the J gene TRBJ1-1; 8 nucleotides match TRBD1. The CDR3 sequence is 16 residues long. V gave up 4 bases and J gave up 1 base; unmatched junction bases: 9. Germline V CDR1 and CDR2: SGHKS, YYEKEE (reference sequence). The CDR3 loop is CASSPISGQGNTEAFF. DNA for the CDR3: TGTGCCAGCAGCCCCATCTCCGGACAGGGGAACACTGAAGCTTTCTTT.

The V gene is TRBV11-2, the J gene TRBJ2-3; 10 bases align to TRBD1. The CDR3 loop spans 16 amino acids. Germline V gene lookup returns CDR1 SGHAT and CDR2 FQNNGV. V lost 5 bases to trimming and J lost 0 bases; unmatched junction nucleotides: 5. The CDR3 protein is CASSRTGGESTDTQYF. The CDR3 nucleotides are TGTGCCAGCAGCCGGACAGGGGGAGAGAGCACAGATACGCAGTATTTT. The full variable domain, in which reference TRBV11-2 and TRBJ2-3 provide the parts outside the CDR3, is EAGVAQSPRYKIIEKRQSVAFWCNPISGHATLYWYQQILGQGPKLLIQFQNNGVVDDSQLPKDRFSAERLKGVDSTLKIQPAKLEDSAVYLCASSRTGGESTDTQYFGPGTRLTVL.

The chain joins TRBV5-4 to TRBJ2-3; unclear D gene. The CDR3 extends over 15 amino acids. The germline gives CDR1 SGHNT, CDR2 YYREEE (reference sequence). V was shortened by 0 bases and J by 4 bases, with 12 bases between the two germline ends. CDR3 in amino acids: CASSLDLVSADTQYF. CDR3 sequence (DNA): TGTGCCAGCAGCTTGGATCTGGTTTCGGCAGATACGCAGTATTTT.

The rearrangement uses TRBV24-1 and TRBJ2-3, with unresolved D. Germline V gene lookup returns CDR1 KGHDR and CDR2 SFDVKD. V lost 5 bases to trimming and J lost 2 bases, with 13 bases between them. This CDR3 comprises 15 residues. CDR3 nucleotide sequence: TGTGCCACCAGTGGAGAAAACAGAAACACAGATACGCAGTATTTT. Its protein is CATSGENRNTDTQYF.

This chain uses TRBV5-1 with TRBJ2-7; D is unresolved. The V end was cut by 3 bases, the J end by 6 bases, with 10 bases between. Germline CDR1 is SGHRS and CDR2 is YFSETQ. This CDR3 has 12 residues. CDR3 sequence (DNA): TGCGCCAGCAGCTCCACCTACGGCGAGCAGTACTTC. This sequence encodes CASSSTYGEQYF.